These 8 T cell receptor beta chains were sequenced from one sample in a study of monozygotic twins with inflammatory bowel disease. TCRdb re-called the 5' RACE reads; one entry per CDR3 protein, DNA not given. This sample contains about 300,000 distinct CDR3 sequences. Sequenced material: blood. These receptors were taken from a human donor with ulcerative colitis or Crohn's disease, or a healthy co-twin of an affected twin (not recorded which).

The chain combines TRBV20-1 with TRBJ1-2; TCRdb indicates TRBD1, and absent DNA this call remains unverified. The germline V gene encodes CDR1 DFQATT and CDR2 SNEGSKA (reference sequence). The CDR3 has 19 amino acids. The CDR3 protein is CSASTHAGTGWTKTGGYTF.

This sequence joins TRBV6-2 or TRBV6-3 and TRBJ2-6; TCRdb indicates TRBD1, and absent DNA this call remains unverified. The CDR3 covers 17 residues. Germline V gives CDR1 MNHEY, CDR2 SVGEGT. This CDR3 is CASVGQLLGTGANVLTF.

The rearrangement uses TRBV5-1 and TRBJ2-2; TCRdb indicates TRBD2, and absent DNA this call remains unverified. In germline, CDR1 is SGHRS, CDR2 YFSETQ. This CDR3 is 14 amino acids long. This CDR3 is CASSFSTSVGELFF. Complete variable domain (other parts from reference TRBV5-1 and TRBJ2-2): KAGVTQTPRYLIKTRGQQVTLSCSPISGHRSVSWYQQTPGQGLQFLFEYFSETQRNKGNFPGRFSGRQFSNSRSEMNVSTLELGDSALYLCASSFSTSVGELFFGEGSRLTVL.

The chain recombines TRBV30 with TRBJ2-1; the TRBD2 assignment by TCRdb is unverifiable without DNA. From germline, CDR1 is GTSNPN and CDR2 SVGIG (reference sequence). This CDR3 region has 14 residues. This chain's CDR3 is CAWTQRLSYNEQFF.

V usage is TRBV15 and J usage is TRBJ2-5; the TRBD1 assignment by TCRdb is unverifiable without DNA. Germline lookup yields CDR1 LNHNV and CDR2 YYDKDF (reference sequence). The CDR3 consists of 14 residues. The CDR3 sequence is CATLIAGLAETQYF.

The chain uses TRBV7-8 and TRBJ2-1; TCRdb designates TRBD1, a call that cannot be tested without DNA. CDR1 and CDR2 (germline): SGHVS, FQNEAQ. The CDR3 covers 16 residues. The CDR3 protein is CASSDDRADGNHEQFF.

The chain joins TRBV7-2 to TRBJ2-5; TCRdb's D call of TRBD2 is untestable without DNA. The CDR3 has 17 residues. Looked up from germline, CDR1 is SGHTA and CDR2 is FQGNSA. The CDR3 spells CASSFLPVADPKETQYF.

V is TRBV7-9 and J is TRBJ1-6; TCRdb outputs TRBD1, but without DNA this stays unchecked. Germline V gene data show CDR1 as SEHNR and CDR2 as FQNEAQ (reference sequence). The CDR3 covers 14 residues. CDR3 amino acids: CASSPTGANSPLHF.